This TCR beta chain was sequenced in a study of cytomegalovirus exposure and HLA in healthy donors. Looking at the study overall: An early release of data contained 75 million to 90 million unique TCRs, which came from HLA-typed donors. In terms of ancestry, the Caucasian-associated cluster contained about four fifths of the roughly 400 genotyped donors.

Whole-study findings and limits: Researchers reported from a later analysis that most CMV-associated TCR beta chains appeared HLA-restricted.

Per the germline V gene, CDR1 is SGHRS and CDR2 is YFSETQ. Trimming removed 2 bases from V and 5 bases from J; junction bases left unmatched: 6. The CDR3 covers 15 residues. Comment on this clone: Its cognate antigen is unknown.

PCR employed 60 Vbeta and 13 Jbeta primers. Repertoires were generated with immunoSEQ multiplex PCR, while TCRdb's copy carries only in-frame clones and drops some. Counted here are 150,000 or so clones, less than 85% occurring once; the ten biggest clones make up 4.3%. The receptor was derived from a man aged 18 to 29 in good health and CMV-seropositive. The specimen was PBMCs. The gene calls are TRBV5-1 and TRBJ2-1; 8 bases line up with TRBD2. The CDR3 sequence: CASSFSGSRNNEQFF. CDR3 bases: TGCGCCAGCAGCTTCAGCGGGAGCAGGAACAATGAGCAGTTCTTC.